This TCR beta chain was documented in a study of blood T cell repertoires in COVID-19. Original analysis: Scientists estimated how many nucleated cells there were by amplifying reference gene primers. TCRdb keeps only in-frame clones here, not all; method: immunoSEQ multiplex PCR. V and J calls and clone size are given by that table; D and trimming were obtained from the DNA. The repertoire consists of more than 300,000 clones, with roughly 89% occurring once and the leading ten covering around 3.5%. V shed 4 bases and J shed 6 bases, with 14 bases lying between them. The germline V gene encodes CDR1 LGHDT and CDR2 YNNKEL (reference sequence). This CDR3 spans 14 amino acids.

The V gene is TRBV3-1 (or the pseudogene TRBV3-2), the J gene TRBJ2-3, with D maybe TRBD2 (6 bases). The sample taken for sequencing was peripheral blood. This sequence originates from a woman younger than 35 who had recovered from COVID-19. This CDR3 is CASSLRGAGDTQYF. CDR3 nucleotide sequence: TGTGCCAGCAGCCTCCGTGGTGCGGGGGATACGCAGTATTTT.